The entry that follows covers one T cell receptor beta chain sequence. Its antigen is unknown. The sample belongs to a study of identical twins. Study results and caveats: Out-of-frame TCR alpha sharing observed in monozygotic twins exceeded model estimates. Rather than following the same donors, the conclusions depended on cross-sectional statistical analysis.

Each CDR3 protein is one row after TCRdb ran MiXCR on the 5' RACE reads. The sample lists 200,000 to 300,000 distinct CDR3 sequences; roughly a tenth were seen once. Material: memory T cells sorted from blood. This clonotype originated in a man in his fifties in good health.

CDR3 DNA: TGTGCCAGCAGTGAGTTCGTGGTAGGGGCGGAGCAGTTCTTC. This codes for CASSEFVVGAEQFF. The chain recombines TRBV2 with TRBJ2-1; tentative D call: TRBD1 (5 bases). The V gene lost 3 bases and the J gene lost 10 bases, with 16 bases spanning the gap. Germline V gene lookup returns CDR1 SNHLY and CDR2 FYNNEI. The CDR3 runs to 14 residues.